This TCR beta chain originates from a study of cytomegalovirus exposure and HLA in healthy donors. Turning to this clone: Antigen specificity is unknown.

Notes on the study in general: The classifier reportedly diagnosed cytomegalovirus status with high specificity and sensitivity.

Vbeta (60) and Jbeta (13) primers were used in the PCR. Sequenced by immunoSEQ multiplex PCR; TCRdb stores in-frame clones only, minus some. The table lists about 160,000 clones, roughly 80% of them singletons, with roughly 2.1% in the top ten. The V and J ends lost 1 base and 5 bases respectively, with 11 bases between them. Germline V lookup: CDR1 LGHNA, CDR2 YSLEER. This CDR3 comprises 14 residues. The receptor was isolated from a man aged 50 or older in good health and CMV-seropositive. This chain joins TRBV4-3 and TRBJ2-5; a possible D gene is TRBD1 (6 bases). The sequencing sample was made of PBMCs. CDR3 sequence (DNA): TGCGCCAGCAGCCAAGCTTACAGGGTTGAGACCCAGTACTTC. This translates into CASSQAYRVETQYF.